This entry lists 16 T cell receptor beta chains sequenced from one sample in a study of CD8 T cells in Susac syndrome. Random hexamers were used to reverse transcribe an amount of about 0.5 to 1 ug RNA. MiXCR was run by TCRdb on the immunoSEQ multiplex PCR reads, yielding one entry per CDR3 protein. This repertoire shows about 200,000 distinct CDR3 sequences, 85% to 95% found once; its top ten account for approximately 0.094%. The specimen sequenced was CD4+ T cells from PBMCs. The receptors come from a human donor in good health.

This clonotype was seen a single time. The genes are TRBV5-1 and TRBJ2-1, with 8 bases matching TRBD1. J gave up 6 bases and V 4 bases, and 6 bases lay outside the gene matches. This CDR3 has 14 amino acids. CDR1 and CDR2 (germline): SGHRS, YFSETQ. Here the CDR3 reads CASSIDRGGNEQFF. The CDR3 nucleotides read TGCGCCAGCAGCATTGACAGGGGAGGCAATGAGCAGTTCTTC.

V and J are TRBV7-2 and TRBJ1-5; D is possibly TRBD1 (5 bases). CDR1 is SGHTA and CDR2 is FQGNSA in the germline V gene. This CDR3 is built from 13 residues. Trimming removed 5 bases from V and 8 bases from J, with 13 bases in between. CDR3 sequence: CASSAGRPEPQHF. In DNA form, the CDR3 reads TGTGCCAGCAGCGCAGGGCGTCCGGAGCCCCAGCATTTT. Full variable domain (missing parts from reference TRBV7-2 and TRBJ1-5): GAGVSQSPSNKVTEKGKDVELRCDPISGHTALYWYRQSLGQGLEFLIYFQGNSAPDKSGLPSDRFSAERTGGSVSTLTIQRTQQEDSAVYLCASSAGRPEPQHFGDGTRLSIL.

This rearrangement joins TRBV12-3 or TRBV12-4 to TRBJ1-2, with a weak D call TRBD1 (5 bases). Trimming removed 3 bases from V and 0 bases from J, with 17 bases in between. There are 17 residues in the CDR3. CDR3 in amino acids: CASSFYNGAATNYGYTF. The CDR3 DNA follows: TGTGCCAGCAGTTTTTATAACGGGGCAGCGACTAACTATGGCTACACCTTC.

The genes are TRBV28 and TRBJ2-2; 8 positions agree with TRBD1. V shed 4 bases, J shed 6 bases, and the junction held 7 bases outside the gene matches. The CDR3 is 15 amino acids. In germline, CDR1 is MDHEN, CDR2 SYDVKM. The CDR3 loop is CASSWATGVPGELFF. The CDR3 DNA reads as TGTGCCAGCAGTTGGGCGACAGGGGTTCCCGGGGAGCTGTTTTTT.

The CDR3 DNA is TGTGCCAGCAGCCTCCAAGAGGGCACTGAAGCTTTCTTT. It yields the protein CASSLQEGTEAFF. The V gene is TRBV7-9, the J gene TRBJ1-1, with no clear D. CDR1 SEHNR and CDR2 FQNEAQ come from the germline V gene (reference sequence). Trimming removed 5 bases from V and 4 bases from J, with 11 bases in between. This CDR3 is built from 13 residues.

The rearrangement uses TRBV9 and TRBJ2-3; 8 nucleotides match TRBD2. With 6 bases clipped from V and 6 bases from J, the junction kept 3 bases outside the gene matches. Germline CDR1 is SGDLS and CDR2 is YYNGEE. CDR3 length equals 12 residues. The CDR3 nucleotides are TGTGCCAGCACCCCGGGGGGGGATACGCAGTATTTT. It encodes CASTPGGDTQYF.

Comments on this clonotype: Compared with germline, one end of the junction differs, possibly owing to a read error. The DNA of the CDR3 is TGCAGTGCTCGAGACAGGGGGCCCTCCTACGAGCAGTACTTC. Its protein is CSARDRGPSYEQYF. The chain combines TRBV20-1 with TRBJ2-7; 10 positions agree with TRBD1. Germline values: CDR1 DFQATT, CDR2 SNEGSKA (reference sequence). The CDR3 loop spans 14 amino acids.

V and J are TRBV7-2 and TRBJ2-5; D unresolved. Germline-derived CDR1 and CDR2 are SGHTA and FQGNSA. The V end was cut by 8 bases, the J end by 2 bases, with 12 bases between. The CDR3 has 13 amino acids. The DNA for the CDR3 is TGTGCCAGCGGCGTCGATCATCAAGAGACCCAGTACTTC. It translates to CASGVDHQETQYF.

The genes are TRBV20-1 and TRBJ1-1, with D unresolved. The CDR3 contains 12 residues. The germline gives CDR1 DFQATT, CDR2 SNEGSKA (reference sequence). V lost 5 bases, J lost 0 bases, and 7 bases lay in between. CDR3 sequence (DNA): TGCAGTGCTCCGTATATGAACACTGAAGCTTTCTTT. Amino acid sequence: CSAPYMNTEAFF.

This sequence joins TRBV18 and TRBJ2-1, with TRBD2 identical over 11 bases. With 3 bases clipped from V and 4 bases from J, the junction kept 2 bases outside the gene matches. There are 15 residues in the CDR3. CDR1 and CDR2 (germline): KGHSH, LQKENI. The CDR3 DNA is TGTGCCAGCTCACCGGGGACTAGCGGTTACAATGAGCAGTTCTTC. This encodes CASSPGTSGYNEQFF.

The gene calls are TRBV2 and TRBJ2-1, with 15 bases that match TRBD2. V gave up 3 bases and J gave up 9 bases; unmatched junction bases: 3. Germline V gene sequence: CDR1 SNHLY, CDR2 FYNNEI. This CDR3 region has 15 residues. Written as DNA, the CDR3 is TGTGCCAGCAGTGAGGGACTAGCGGGAGGTCTTGAGCAGTTCTTC. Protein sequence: CASSEGLAGGLEQFF. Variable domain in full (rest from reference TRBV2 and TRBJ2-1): EPEVTQTPSHQVTQMGQEVILRCVPISNHLYFYWYRQILGQKVEFLVSFYNNEISEKSEIFDDQFSVERPDGSNFTLKIRSTKLEDSAMYFCASSEGLAGGLEQFFGPGTRLTVL.

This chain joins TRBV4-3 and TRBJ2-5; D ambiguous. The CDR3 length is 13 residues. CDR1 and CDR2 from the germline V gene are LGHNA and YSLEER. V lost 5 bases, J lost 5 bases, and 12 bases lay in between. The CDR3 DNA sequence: TGCGCCAGCAGCTCCCACACGCGGGAGACCCAGTACTTC. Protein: CASSSHTRETQYF.

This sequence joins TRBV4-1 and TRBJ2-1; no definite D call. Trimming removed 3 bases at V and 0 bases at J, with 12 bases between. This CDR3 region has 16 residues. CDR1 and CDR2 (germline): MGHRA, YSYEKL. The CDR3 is CASSQALSSSYNEQFF. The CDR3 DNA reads TGCGCCAGCAGCCAGGCTTTGAGTAGCTCCTACAATGAGCAGTTCTTC.

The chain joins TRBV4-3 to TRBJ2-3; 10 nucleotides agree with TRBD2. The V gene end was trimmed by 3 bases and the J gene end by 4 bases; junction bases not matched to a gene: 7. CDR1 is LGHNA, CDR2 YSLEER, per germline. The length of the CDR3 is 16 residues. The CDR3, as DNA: TGCGCCAGCAGCCATTTAGCGGGGGGAGGGCCAGATACGCAGTATTTT. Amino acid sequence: CASSHLAGGGPDTQYF.

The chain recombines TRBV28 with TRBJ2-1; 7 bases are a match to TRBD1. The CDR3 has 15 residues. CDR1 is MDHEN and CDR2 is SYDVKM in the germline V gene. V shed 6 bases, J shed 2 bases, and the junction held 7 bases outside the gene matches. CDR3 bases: TGTGCCAGCAGGGCAGGGGGAAGGACCTACAATGAGCAGTTCTTC. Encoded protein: CASRAGGRTYNEQFF.

As DNA, the CDR3 is TGTGCCAGCAGTTTACTAACAGGGGACCAAGAGACCCAGTACTTC. This codes for CASSLLTGDQETQYF. This chain joins TRBV12-3 or TRBV12-4 and TRBJ2-5; TRBD1 aligns across 7 bases. The CDR3 has 15 residues. V lost 2 bases, J lost 0 bases, and 3 bases stayed unmatched.